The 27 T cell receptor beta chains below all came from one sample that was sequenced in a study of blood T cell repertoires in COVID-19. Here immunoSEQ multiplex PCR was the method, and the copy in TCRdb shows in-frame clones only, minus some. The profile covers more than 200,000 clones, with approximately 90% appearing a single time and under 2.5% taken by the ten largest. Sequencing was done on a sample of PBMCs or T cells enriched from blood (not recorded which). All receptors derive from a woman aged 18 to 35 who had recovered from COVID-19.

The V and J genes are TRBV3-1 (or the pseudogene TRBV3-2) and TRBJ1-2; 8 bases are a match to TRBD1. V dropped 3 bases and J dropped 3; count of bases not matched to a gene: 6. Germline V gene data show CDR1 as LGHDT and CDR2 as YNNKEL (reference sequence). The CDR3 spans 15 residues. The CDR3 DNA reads TGTGCCAGCAGCCAGCCCGGACAGGGCCACTATGGCTACACCTTC. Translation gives CASSQPGQGHYGYTF.

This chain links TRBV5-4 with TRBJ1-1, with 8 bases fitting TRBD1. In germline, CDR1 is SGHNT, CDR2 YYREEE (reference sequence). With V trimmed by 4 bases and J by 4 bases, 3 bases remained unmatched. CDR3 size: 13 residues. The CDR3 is CASSVQGGTEAFF. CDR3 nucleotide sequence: TGTGCCAGCAGCGTACAGGGGGGCACTGAAGCTTTCTTT.

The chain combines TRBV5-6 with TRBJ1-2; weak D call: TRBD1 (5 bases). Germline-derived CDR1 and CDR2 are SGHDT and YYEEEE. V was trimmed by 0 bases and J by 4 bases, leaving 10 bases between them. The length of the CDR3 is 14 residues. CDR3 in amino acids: CASSLGGNVYGYTF. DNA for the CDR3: TGTGCCAGCAGCTTGGGGGGCAACGTCTATGGCTACACCTTC. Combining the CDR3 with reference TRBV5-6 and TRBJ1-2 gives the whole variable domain DAGVTQSPTHLIKTRGQQVTLRCSPKSGHDTVSWYQQALGQGPQFIFQYYEEEERQRGNFPDRFSGHQFPNYSSELNVNALLLGDSALYLCASSLGGNVYGYTFGSGTRLTVV.

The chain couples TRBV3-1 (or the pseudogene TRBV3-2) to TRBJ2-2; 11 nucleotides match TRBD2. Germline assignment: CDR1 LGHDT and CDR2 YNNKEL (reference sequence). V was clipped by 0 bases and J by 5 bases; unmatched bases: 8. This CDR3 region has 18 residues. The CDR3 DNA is TGTGCCAGCAGCCAAGAGGTACTAGCGGGAGCTGGGACCGGGGAGCTGTTTTTT. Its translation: CASSQEVLAGAGTGELFF.

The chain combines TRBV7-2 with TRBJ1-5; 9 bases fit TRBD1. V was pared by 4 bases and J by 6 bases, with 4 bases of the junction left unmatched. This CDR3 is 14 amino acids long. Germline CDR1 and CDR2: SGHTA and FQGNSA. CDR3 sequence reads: CASSSTGGGQPQHF. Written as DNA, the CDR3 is TGTGCCAGCAGCTCTACAGGGGGCGGTCAGCCCCAGCATTTT.

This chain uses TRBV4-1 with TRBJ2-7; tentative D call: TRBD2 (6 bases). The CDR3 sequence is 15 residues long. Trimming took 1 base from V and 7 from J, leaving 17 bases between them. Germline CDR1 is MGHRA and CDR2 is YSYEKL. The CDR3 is CASSQVSRGAEEQYF. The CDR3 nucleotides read TGCGCCAGCAGCCAAGTTTCCCGCGGGGCGGAGGAGCAGTACTTC.

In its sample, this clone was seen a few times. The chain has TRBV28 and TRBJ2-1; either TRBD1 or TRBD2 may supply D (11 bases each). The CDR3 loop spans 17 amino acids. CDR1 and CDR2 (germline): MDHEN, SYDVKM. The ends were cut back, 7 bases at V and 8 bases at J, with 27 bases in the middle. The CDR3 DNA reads TGTGCCAGCAAAGGACAGGGGGCGACTAGCGGGATCGATGAGCAGTTCTTC. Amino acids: CASKGQGATSGIDEQFF.

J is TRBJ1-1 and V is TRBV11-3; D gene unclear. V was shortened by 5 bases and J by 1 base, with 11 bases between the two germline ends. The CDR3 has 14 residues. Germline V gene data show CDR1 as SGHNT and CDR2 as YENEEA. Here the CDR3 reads CASSRGNANTEAFF. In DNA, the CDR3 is TGTGCCAGCAGCCGAGGCAACGCGAACACTGAAGCTTTCTTT.

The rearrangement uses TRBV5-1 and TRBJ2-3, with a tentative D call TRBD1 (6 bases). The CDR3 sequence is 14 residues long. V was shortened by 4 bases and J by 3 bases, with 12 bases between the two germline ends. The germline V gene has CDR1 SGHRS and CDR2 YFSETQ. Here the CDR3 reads CASSTTGITDTQYF. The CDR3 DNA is TGCGCCAGCAGCACCACAGGGATTACAGATACGCAGTATTTT.

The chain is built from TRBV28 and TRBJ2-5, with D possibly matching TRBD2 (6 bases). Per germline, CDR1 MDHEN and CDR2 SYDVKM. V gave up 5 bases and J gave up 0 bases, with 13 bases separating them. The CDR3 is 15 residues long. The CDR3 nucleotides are TGTGCCAGCAGTCCGGGCGGGGAGTACCAAGAGACCCAGTACTTC. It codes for CASSPGGEYQETQYF.

This CDR3 reads CASSRDRAYEQYF. CDR3 DNA: TGTGCCAGCAGCCGCGACAGGGCCTACGAGCAGTACTTC. The V call is TRBV6-2 or TRBV6-3, the J call TRBJ2-7, with 7 bases matching TRBD1. In germline, CDR1 is MNHEY, CDR2 SVGEGT. This CDR3 region has 13 residues. J lost 2 bases, V lost 6 bases, and 4 bases had no gene match.

The CDR3 bases are TGTGCCAGCAGCCAAACGTGGGCCTATGGCTACACCTTC. This sequence encodes CASSQTWAYGYTF. This rearrangement joins TRBV14 to TRBJ1-2; D uncertain. CDR3 size: 13 residues. Germline assignment: CDR1 SGHDN and CDR2 FVKESK. The germline V and J ends were trimmed by 2 bases and 4 bases, with 8 bases remaining between them.

The CDR3 loop is CASSIVSGGTEAFF. The CDR3 DNA follows: TGTGCCAGTAGTATAGTGTCGGGGGGCACTGAAGCTTTCTTT. The rearrangement joins TRBV19 to TRBJ1-1, with TRBD1 as a possible D gene (5 bases). This CDR3 has 14 residues. Germline loops: CDR1 LNHDA, CDR2 SQIVND (reference sequence). Trimming stripped 1 base from V and 4 bases from J, with 10 bases between.

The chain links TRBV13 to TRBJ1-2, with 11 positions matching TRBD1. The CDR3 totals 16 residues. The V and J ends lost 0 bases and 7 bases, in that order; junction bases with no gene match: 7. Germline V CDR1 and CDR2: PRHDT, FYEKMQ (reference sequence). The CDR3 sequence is CASSLGEWDRGTGYTF. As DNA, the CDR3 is TGTGCCAGCAGCTTAGGAGAATGGGACAGGGGGACTGGCTACACCTTC.

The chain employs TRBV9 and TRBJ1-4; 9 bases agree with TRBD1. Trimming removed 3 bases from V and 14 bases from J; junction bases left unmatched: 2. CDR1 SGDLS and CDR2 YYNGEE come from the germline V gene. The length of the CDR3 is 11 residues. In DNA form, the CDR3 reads TGTGCCAGCAGCGGCGGACAGGGGCTGTTTTTT. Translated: CASSGGQGLFF. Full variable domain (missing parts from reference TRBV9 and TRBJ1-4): DSGVTQTPKHLITATGQRVTLRCSPRSGDLSVYWYQQSLDQGLQFLIQYYNGEERAKGNILERFSAQQFPDLHSELNLSSLELGDSALYFCASSGGQGLFFGSGTQLSVL.

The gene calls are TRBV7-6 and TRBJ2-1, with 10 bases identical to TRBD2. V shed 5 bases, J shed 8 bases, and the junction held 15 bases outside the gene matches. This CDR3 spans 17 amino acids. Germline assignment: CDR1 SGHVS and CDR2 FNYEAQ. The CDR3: CASSHRSPSGGADEQFF. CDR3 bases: TGTGCCAGCAGCCACCGATCCCCCAGCGGGGGGGCCGATGAGCAGTTCTTC. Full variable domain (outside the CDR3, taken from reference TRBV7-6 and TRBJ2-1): GAGVSQSPRYKVTKRGQDVALRCDPISGHVSLYWYRQALGQGPEFLTYFNYEAQQDKSGLPNDRFSAERPEGSISTLTIQRTEQRDSAMYRCASSHRSPSGGADEQFFGPGTRLTVL.

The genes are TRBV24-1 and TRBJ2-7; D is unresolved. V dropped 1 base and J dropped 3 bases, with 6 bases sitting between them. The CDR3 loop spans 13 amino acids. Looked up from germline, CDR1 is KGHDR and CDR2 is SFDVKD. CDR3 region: CATSDLTGYEQYF. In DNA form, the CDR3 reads TGTGCCACCAGTGATTTAACCGGCTACGAGCAGTACTTC.

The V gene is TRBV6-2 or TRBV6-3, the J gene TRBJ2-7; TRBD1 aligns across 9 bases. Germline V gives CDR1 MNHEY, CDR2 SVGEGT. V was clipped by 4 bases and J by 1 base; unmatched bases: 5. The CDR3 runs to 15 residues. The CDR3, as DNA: TGTGCCAGCAGTTTAACCGGGACAGGGTCCTACGAGCAGTACTTC. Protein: CASSLTGTGSYEQYF.

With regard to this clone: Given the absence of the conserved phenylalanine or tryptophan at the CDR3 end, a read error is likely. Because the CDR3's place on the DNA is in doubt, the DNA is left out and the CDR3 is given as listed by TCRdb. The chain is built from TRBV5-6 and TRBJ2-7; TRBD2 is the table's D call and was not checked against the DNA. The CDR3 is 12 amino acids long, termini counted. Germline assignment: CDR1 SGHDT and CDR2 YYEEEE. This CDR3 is CASSIKDFPESI.

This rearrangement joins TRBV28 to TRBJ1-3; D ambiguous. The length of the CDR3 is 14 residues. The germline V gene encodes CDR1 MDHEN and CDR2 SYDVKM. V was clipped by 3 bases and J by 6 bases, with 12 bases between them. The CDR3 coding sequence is TGTGCCAGCAGTTTTTCTGGCCTCAAAAACACCATATATTTT. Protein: CASSFSGLKNTIYF.

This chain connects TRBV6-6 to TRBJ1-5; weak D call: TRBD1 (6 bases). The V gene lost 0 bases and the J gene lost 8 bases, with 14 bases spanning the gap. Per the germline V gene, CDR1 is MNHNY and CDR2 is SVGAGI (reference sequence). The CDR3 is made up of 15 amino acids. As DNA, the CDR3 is TGTGCCAGCAGTTACTCGAGTTGGGGGCGGGAGCCCCAGCATTTT. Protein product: CASSYSSWGREPQHF.

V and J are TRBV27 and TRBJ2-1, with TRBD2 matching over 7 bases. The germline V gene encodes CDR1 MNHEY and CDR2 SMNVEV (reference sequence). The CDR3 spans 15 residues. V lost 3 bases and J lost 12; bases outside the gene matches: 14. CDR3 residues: CASSFSWGGSWVQFF. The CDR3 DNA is TGTGCCAGCAGTTTCTCGTGGGGGGGGTCTTGGGTGCAGTTCTTC.

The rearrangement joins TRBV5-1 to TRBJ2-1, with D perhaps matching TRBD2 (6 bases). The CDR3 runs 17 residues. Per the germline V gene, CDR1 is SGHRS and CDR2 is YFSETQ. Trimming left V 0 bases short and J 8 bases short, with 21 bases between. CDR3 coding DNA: TGCGCCAGCAGCTTGGGGGTTTGGGAGCGGGCCAGGGATGAGCAGTTCTTC. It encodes CASSLGVWERARDEQFF.

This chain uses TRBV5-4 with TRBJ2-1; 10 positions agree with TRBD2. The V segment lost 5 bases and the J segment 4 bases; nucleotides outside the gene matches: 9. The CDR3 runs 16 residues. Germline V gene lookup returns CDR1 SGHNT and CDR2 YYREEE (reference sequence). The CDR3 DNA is TGTGCCAGCAGTCCCAGCGGGGGGGTACTGTACAATGAGCAGTTCTTC. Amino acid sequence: CASSPSGGVLYNEQFF. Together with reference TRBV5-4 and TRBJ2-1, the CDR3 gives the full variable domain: ETGVTQSPTHLIKTRGQQVTLRCSSQSGHNTVSWYQQALGQGPQFIFQYYREEENGRGNFPPRFSGLQFPNYSSELNVNALELDDSALYLCASSPSGGVLYNEQFFGPGTRLTVL.

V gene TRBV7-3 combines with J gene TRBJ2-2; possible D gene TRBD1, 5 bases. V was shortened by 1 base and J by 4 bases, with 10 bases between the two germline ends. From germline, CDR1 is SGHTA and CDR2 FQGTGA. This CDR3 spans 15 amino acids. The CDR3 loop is CASSLRQTGTGELFF. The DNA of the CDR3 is TGTGCCAGCAGCTTAAGACAGACGGGCACCGGGGAGCTGTTTTTT. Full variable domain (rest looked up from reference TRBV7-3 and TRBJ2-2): GAGVSQTPSNKVTEKGKYVELRCDPISGHTALYWYRQSLGQGPEFLIYFQGTGAADDSGLPNDRFFAVRPEGSVSTLKIQRTERGDSAVYLCASSLRQTGTGELFFGEGSRLTVL.

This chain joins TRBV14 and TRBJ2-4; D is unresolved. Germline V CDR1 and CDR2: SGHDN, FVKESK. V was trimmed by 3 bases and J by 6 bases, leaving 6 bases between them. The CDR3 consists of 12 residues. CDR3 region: CASSQTLNIQYF. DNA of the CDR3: TGTGCCAGCAGCCAGACATTAAACATTCAGTACTTC.

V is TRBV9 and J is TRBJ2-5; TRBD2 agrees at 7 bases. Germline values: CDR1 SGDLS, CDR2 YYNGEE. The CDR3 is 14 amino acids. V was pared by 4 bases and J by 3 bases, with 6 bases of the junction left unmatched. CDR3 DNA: TGTGCCAGCAGCCCTGGGCTAGCGGAAGAGACCCAGTACTTC. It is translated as CASSPGLAEETQYF. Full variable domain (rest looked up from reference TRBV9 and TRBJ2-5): DSGVTQTPKHLITATGQRVTLRCSPRSGDLSVYWYQQSLDQGLQFLIQYYNGEERAKGNILERFSAQQFPDLHSELNLSSLELGDSALYFCASSPGLAEETQYFGPGTRLLVL.